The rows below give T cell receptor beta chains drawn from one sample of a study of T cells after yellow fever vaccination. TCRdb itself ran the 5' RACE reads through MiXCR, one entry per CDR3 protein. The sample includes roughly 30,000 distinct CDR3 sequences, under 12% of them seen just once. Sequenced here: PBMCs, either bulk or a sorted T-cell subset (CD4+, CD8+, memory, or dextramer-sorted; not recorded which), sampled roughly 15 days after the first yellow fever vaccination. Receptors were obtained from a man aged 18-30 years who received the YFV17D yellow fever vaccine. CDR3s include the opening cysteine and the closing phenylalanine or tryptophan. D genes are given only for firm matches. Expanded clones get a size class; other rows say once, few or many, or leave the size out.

CASSDRQEQFF TGTGCCAGCAGCGATCGACAGGAGCAGTTCTTC TRBJ2-1 TRBV9 many -
CSVGTGGYNEQFF TGCAGCGTTGGGACAGGGGGCTACAATGAGCAGTTCTTC TRBJ2-1 TRBV29-1 many TRBD1
CASRPHLASRSEQYF TGTGCCAGCAGGCCACATCTAGCGTCGAGGAGCGAGCAGTACTTC TRBJ2-7 TRBV7-2 many -
CASGPGLLAGELFF TGTGCCAGCGGCCCGGGCCTCCTTGCCGGGGAGCTGTTTTTT TRBJ2-2 TRBV5-6 - -
CASSPRDGANTGELFF TGTGCCAGCAGCCCTCGCGACGGTGCGAACACCGGGGAGCTGTTTTTT TRBJ2-2 TRBV7-9 many -
CASSSLLSGFGELFF TGTGCCAGCAGTTCGTTGCTCAGTGGGTTCGGGGAGCTGTTTTTT TRBJ2-2 TRBV28 few -
CASSSGGYTGELFF TGCGCCAGCAGCTCCGGGGGATACACCGGGGAGCTGTTTTTT TRBJ2-2 TRBV5-1 many -
CASSPRVSGNTIYF TGTGCCAGCAGCCCCAGGGTTTCAGGAAACACCATATATTTT TRBJ1-3 TRBV6-1 many -
CASSRGGAYNEQFF TGTGCCAGCAGCCGCGGGGGGGCCTACAATGAGCAGTTCTTC TRBJ2-1 TRBV7-2 - TRBD2
CASSLDRGMSGYTF TGTGCCAGCAGCCTTGACAGGGGGATGAGTGGCTACACCTTC TRBJ1-2 TRBV3-1 many TRBD1
CASIDAVGEGALRPQHF TGTGCCAGCATCGACGCCGTGGGGGAGGGAGCCTTACGGCCCCAGCATTTT TRBJ1-5 TRBV6-6 many -